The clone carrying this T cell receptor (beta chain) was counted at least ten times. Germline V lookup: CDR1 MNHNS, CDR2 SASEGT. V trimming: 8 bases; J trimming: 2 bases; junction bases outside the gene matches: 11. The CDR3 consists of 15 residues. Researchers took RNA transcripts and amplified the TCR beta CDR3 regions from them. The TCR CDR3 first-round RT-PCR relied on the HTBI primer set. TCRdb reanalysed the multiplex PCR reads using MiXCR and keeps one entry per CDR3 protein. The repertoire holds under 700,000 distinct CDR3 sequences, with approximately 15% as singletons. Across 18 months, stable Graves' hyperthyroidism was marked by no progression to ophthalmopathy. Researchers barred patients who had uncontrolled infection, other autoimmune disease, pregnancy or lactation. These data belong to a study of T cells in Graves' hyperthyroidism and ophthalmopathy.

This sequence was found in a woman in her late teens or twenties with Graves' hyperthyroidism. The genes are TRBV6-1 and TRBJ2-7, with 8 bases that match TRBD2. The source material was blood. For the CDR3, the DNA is TGTGCCAGCTCCTCCTCGCGGGGGGACCCCTACGAGCAGTACTTC. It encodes CASSSSRGDPYEQYF.